A selection of T cell receptor beta chains follows, all from one sample in a study of shared clonotypes between healthy human individuals. Clones were read by immunoSEQ multiplex PCR, and TCRdb kept only the in-frame ones, dropping some. The sample records some 2,400,000 clones, almost 96% being singletons. The source material was naive CD4+ T cells sorted from blood. These receptors came from a man in his late teens or twenties in good health. Both conserved end residues are part of each CDR3. The D gene is left open where the match is weak. A row's size may be missing; if present it is once, few, many or a size class.

j_gene	v_gene	d_gene	abundance	CDR3nt	CDR3aa
TRBJ1-4	TRBV6-1	.	.	TGTGCCAGCAGTGAAGCGGAGGGGCGGAAAGCTAATGAAAAACTGTTTTTT	CASSEAEGRKANEKLFF
TRBJ2-2	TRBV11-3	.	.	TGTGCCAGCAGCCGACTGGGTCCTATAAACACCGGGGAGCTGTTTTTT	CASSRLGPINTGELFF
TRBJ1-1	TRBV18	.	.	TGTGCCAGCTCACCATCGGCAGGTGAAGCTTTCTTT	CASSPSAGEAFF
TRBJ1-5	TRBV2	.	.	TGTGCCAGCAGTGATCGGGGTAGCAATCAGCCCCAGCATTTT	CASSDRGSNQPQHF
TRBJ1-1	TRBV28	.	.	TGTGCCAGCAGCCCGGCCGGAATTCCGTCGGCTGAAGCTTTCTTT	CASSPAGIPSAEAFF
TRBJ1-4	TRBV28	.	.	TGTGCCAGCAGTGGAGGGAAAAATGAAAAACTGTTTTTT	CASSGGKNEKLFF
TRBJ1-3	TRBV6-1	.	.	TGTGCCAGCAGGCCTCGGGGCGCTGGAAACACCATATATTTT	CASRPRGAGNTIYF
TRBJ2-1	TRBV5-1	.	.	TGCGCCAGCACCCTGTCGCGGGGAAACTCCTACAATGAGCAGTTCTTC	CASTLSRGNSYNEQFF
TRBJ2-7	TRBV11-2	.	.	TGTGCCAGCAGCGTGGGGATACTAAGGGAGCAGTACTTC	CASSVGILREQYF
TRBJ1-2	TRBV10-3	.	.	TGTGCCATCAACCCCGACGGTTCGTATGGCTACACCTTC	CAINPDGSYGYTF
TRBJ2-3	TRBV7-2	TRBD2	.	TGTGCCAGCAGCTTAGCCCTGACTAGCGGGGGGGCCGGTACGCAGTATTTT	CASSLALTSGGAGTQYF
TRBJ1-3	TRBV7-9	.	.	TGTGCCAGCAGCTTAGCGGACAGAGGTGGAAACACCATATATTTT	CASSLADRGGNTIYF
TRBJ1-2	TRBV10-3	.	.	TGTGCCATCAGGGCAGGACCTAACTATGGCTACACCTTC	CAIRAGPNYGYTF
TRBJ2-4	TRBV5-1	TRBD2	.	TGCGCCAGCAGCTTTTACGGTCTAGCGGGAGAACGGGACATTCAGTACTTC	CASSFYGLAGERDIQYF
TRBJ2-7	TRBV5-1	.	.	TGCGCCAGCAGTCGTCCGGGGGGCGTTCTGGACGAGCAGTACTTC	CASSRPGGVLDEQYF
TRBJ2-5	TRBV6-5	.	.	TGTGCCAGCAGCCGGGCCGCGTACCAAGAGACCCAGTACTTC	CASSRAAYQETQYF
TRBJ2-1	TRBV27	.	.	TGTGCCAGCAGTTTATGGCAGGGTGGGGACAAAATAACCCGCTCCTACAATGAGCAGTTCTTC	CASSLWQGGDKITRSYNEQFF
TRBJ1-6	TRBV10-2	.	.	TGCGCCAGCAGTGACTGGCAGACTAATTCACCCCTCCACTTT	CASSDWQTNSPLHF
TRBJ1-4	TRBV5-1	TRBD1	.	TGCGCCAGCAGCTTGGTAGGGGGCGCCGGGTTGATTGAAAAACTGTTTTTT	CASSLVGGAGLIEKLFF
TRBJ1-5	TRBV6-1	.	.	TGTGCCAGCAGTGCACTTGAAGTGAGCAATCAGCCCCAGCATTTT	CASSALEVSNQPQHF
TRBJ1-4	TRBV29-1	.	.	TGCAGCGTTGAATTGCGGGATAAGGGAGAAAAACTGTTTTTT	CSVELRDKGEKLFF
TRBJ2-1	TRBV6-5	TRBD2	.	TGTGCCAGCAGTTTGGCGGGAGGGCCCTCCAATGAGCAGTTCTTC	CASSLAGGPSNEQFF
TRBJ1-2	TRBV10-3	.	.	TGTGCCACTATAGGACTTGGCAGGGGAGAAAGCTATGGCTACACCTTC	CATIGLGRGESYGYTF
TRBJ2-7	TRBV7-2	TRBD2	.	TGTGCCAGCAGCCTTAGCATGACTAGCGGGAGTTACGAGCAGTACTTC	CASSLSMTSGSYEQYF
TRBJ1-2	TRBV18	TRBD1	.	TGTGCCAGCTCCCCGGGACAGGCTAACTATGGCTACACCTTC	CASSPGQANYGYTF
TRBJ2-5	TRBV7-9	TRBD1	once	TGTGCCAGCAGCTCGAAACAGGGGGCCTGGGAGACCCAGTACTTC	CASSSKQGAWETQYF
TRBJ2-3	TRBV7-2	TRBD1	.	TGTGCCAGCAGACCGGGACAGGTTGGGGATACGCAGTATTTT	CASRPGQVGDTQYF
TRBJ1-4	TRBV7-2	.	.	TGTGCCAGCAGCATGGGACCCGAAAAACTGTTTTTT	CASSMGPEKLFF
TRBJ2-7	TRBV5-1	.	once	TGCGCCAGCAGCGGCGGCTTCTCCTACGAGCAGTACTTC	CASSGGFSYEQYF
TRBJ2-3	TRBV5-1	.	.	TGCGCCAGCAGCGAAGCCGGGACGATCGGAGATACGCAGTATTTT	CASSEAGTIGDTQYF
TRBJ1-1	TRBV30	.	.	TGTGCCTGGACTTCTGGGCGATCGGTTGAAGCTTTCTTT	CAWTSGRSVEAFF
TRBJ2-3	TRBV7-7	TRBD2	.	TGTGCTAGCAGCCAGGGACTAGCAACAGATACGCAGTATTTT	CASSQGLATDTQYF
TRBJ2-6	TRBV6-1	.	.	TGTGCCAGCAGTGAGGTGTTCGCTGGGGCCAACGTCCTGACTTTC	CASSEVFAGANVLTF
TRBJ2-3	TRBV5-1	.	.	TGCGCCAGCAGCTCCGGGGCAGATACGCAGTATTTT	CASSSGADTQYF
TRBJ1-5	TRBV28	TRBD1	.	TGTGCCAGCGGGGAAAACAGGGGTAGCAATCAGCCCCAGCATTTT	CASGENRGSNQPQHF
TRBJ2-4	TRBV5-1	.	once	TGCGCCAGCGCCCTGGGACAAGGGCAAGACAAAAACATTCAGTACTTC	CASALGQGQDKNIQYF
TRBJ2-1	TRBV7-2	TRBD2	.	TGTGCCAGCAGCGCCAGCGGGAGGGCCGAGAATGAGCAGTTCTTC	CASSASGRAENEQFF
TRBJ1-2	TRBV6-1	.	.	TGTGCCAGCAGTGAACTCCTTCCGATCCCCAACTATGGCTACACCTTC	CASSELLPIPNYGYTF
TRBJ2-2	TRBV11-2	TRBD2	.	TGCGCCAGCACCACGGGGGGTACCCTGAACACCGGGGAGCTGTTTTTC	CASTTGGTLNTGELFF
TRBJ2-2	TRBV5-4	TRBD2	.	TGTGCCAGCAGAGTGGGGGGGACGAAGGGCCCGAACACCGGGGAGCTGTTTTTT	CASRVGGTKGPNTGELFF
TRBJ2-7	TRBV2	.	.	TGTGCCAGCAGTGAAGTTGTTACGGGCAGCTCCTACGAGCAGTACTTC	CASSEVVTGSSYEQYF
TRBJ1-6	TRBV5-6	.	.	TGTGCCAGCAGCTTGCGGGGCTCCTATAATTCACCCCTCCACTTT	CASSLRGSYNSPLHF
TRBJ2-7	TRBV4-2	TRBD1	.	TGTGCCAGCAGCCAAGATCCAGGGGGCATTTACGAGCAGTACTTC	CASSQDPGGIYEQYF